One T cell receptor (beta chain) is described in this entry. Germline V lookup: CDR1 SGHNT, CDR2 YYREEE (reference sequence). The CDR3 sequence is 16 residues long. Trimming left V 2 bases short and J 0 bases short, with 15 bases between. This specimen belongs to a study of blood T cell repertoires in COVID-19. Study details: The United States, Italy and Spain supplied acute and convalescent COVID-19 samples. The analysed material was cDNA or gDNA that came from T cells, B-cell-depleted T cells, or PBMCs.

Source study methods: Researchers report that nucleated cell counts were estimated from reference gene primer amplification. This table comes from immunoSEQ multiplex PCR, and its TCRdb copy is limited to in-frame clones, with some not included. V, J and clone size are those of that table, while D and trimming were read from the DNA. In the table there are 250,000 to 300,000 clones, about 89% of which are singletons. The chain uses TRBV5-4 and TRBJ2-7; D may be TRBD2 (6 bases). The clonotype was recovered from a woman between 40 and 50 years old who had recovered from COVID-19. The sequenced sample consisted of peripheral blood. The CDR3 reads CASSLWISGSSYEQYF. CDR3 nucleotides: TGTGCCAGCAGCTTATGGATTAGCGGAAGCTCCTACGAGCAGTACTTC.